One sample yielded the 9 T cell receptor beta chains listed below, sequenced in a study of Tregs in tolerant kidney transplant recipients. The method was immunoSEQ multiplex PCR; TCRdb's version includes in-frame clones alone and lacks a portion of them. The sample holds about 240,000 clones, 84% seen once. Sample: CD4+ T cells from blood. The receptor set was obtained from a human donor in good health.

The chain joins TRBV6-1 to TRBJ1-6; 8 positions agree with TRBD1. Germline V gene sequence: CDR1 MNHNS, CDR2 SASEGT. V lost 2 bases, J lost 6 bases, and 6 bases stayed unmatched. The CDR3 is 16 amino acids. CDR3 region: CASSELAGGSNSPLHF. The CDR3 bases are TGTGCCAGCAGTGAACTCGCAGGGGGCTCTAATTCACCCCTCCACTTT.

The chain joins TRBV5-6 to TRBJ2-7; the D gene is possibly TRBD1 (6 bases). Germline CDR1 reads SGHDT; CDR2 reads YYEEEE. Trimming pared 4 bases from V and 0 bases from J, leaving 11 bases between. The CDR3 spans 14 residues. CDR3 residues: CASSPGQTSYEQYF. CDR3 bases: TGTGCCAGCAGCCCGGGACAAACCTCCTACGAGCAGTACTTC.

This chain uses TRBV7-9 with TRBJ1-1, with no clear D. Germline CDR1 SEHNR, CDR2 FQNEAQ (reference sequence). V lost 0 bases and J 0 bases, leaving 8 bases between the germline ends. This CDR3 has 15 amino acids. The CDR3 DNA reads as TGTGCCAGCAGCTTAGCGCGAGCACTGAACACTGAAGCTTTCTTT. Protein sequence: CASSLARALNTEAFF.

This clone appeared a few times. The chain is built from TRBV9 and TRBJ1-3; D is unclear. V was pared by 0 bases and J by 4 bases, with 11 bases between. This CDR3 has 15 amino acids. Germline CDR1 SGDLS, CDR2 YYNGEE. The CDR3 loop is CASSVDYLFGNTIYF. The DNA for the CDR3 is TGTGCCAGCAGCGTAGATTATCTGTTCGGAAACACCATATATTTT.

This rearrangement joins TRBV5-4 to TRBJ2-7; TRBD1 might be the D (6 bases). Germline V lookup: CDR1 SGHNT, CDR2 YYREEE (reference sequence). The CDR3 is 14 amino acids. The ends were cut back, 2 bases at V and 3 bases at J, with 12 bases in the middle. CDR3 bases: TGTGCCAGCAGCTTCAGCCAGGGGATCTACGAGCAGTACTTC. Translation gives CASSFSQGIYEQYF.

This rearrangement joins TRBV5-4 to TRBJ2-1; 7 positions agree with TRBD1. Germline loops: CDR1 SGHNT, CDR2 YYREEE (reference sequence). Trimming cost V 1 base and J 0 bases; bases outside gene matches: 10. The CDR3 is made up of 18 amino acids. The CDR3 loop is CASSLPASTGISYNEQFF. Written as DNA, the CDR3 is TGTGCCAGCAGCTTGCCGGCGTCGACAGGGATCTCCTACAATGAGCAGTTCTTC.

This chain uses TRBV5-1 with TRBJ2-5, with D possibly being TRBD1 (7 bases). V lost 4 bases and J 3 bases, leaving 16 bases between the germline ends. Germline V gene data show CDR1 as SGHRS and CDR2 as YFSETQ. The CDR3 runs to 15 residues. The chain's CDR3 is CASSPTGRREETQYF. The CDR3 coding sequence is TGCGCCAGCAGCCCGACAGGGAGGAGGGAAGAGACCCAGTACTTC.

The rearrangement uses TRBV5-4 and TRBJ1-1, with a weak D call TRBD1 (6 bases). Germline V CDR1 and CDR2: SGHNT, YYREEE (reference sequence). The V and J ends lost 4 bases and 3 bases respectively, with 13 bases between them. The CDR3 is made up of 14 amino acids. The CDR3 is CASSTDRQYTEAFF. The CDR3, as DNA: TGTGCCAGCAGCACTGACAGGCAGTACACTGAAGCTTTCTTT.

The chain recombines TRBV19 with TRBJ2-1; possible D gene TRBD1, 6 bases. V lost 5 bases and J 5 bases, leaving 16 bases between the germline ends. Germline assignment: CDR1 LNHDA and CDR2 SQIVND (reference sequence). The length of the CDR3 is 15 residues. The DNA for the CDR3 is TGTGCCAGTAGTTCGCTCCTGGGACAAAACAATGAGCAGTTCTTC. Translating gives CASSSLLGQNNEQFF.